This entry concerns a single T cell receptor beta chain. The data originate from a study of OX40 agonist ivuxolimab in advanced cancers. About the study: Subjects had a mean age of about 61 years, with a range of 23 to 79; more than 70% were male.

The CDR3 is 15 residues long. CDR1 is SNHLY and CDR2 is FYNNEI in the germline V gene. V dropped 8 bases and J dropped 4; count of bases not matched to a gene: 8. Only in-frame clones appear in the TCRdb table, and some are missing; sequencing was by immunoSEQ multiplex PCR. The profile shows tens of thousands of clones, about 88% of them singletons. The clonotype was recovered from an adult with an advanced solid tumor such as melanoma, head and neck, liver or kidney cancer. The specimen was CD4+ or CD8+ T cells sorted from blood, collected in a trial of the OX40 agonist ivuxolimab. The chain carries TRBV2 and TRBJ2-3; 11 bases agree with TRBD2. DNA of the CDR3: TGTGCCAGCGGCGTAGCGGGAGGGGGGGCAGATACGCAGTATTTT. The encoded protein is CASGVAGGGADTQYF. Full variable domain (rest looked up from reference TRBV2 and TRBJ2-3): EPEVTQTPSHQVTQMGQEVILRCVPISNHLYFYWYRQILGQKVEFLVSFYNNEISEKSEIFDDQFSVERPDGSNFTLKIRSTKLEDSAMYFCASGVAGGGADTQYFGPGTRLTVL.